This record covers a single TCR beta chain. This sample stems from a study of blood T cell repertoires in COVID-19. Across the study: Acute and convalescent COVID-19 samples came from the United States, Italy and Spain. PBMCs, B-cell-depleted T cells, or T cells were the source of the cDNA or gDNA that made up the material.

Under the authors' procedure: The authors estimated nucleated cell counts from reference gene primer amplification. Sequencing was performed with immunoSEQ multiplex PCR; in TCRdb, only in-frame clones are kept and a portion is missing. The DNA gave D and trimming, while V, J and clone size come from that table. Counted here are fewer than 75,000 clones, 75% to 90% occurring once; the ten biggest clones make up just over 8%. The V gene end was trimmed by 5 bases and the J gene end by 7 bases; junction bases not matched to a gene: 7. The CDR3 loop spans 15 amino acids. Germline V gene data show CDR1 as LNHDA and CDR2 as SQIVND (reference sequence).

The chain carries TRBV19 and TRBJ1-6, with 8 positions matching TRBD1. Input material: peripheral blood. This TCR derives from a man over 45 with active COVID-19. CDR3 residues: CASSLKTGANSPLHF. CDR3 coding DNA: TGTGCCAGTAGTTTGAAGACAGGGGCGAATTCACCCCTCCACTTT.